This T cell receptor beta chain was documented in a study of post-analysis software for immune sequencing data. The library was made from cDNA and included unique molecular identifiers. TCRdb processed the PCR reads anew with MiXCR; each CDR3 protein has one entry. Here the sample spans 450,000 or so distinct CDR3 sequences, under 55% being singletons. CDR1 SGHVS and CDR2 FNYEAQ come from the germline V gene. The CDR3 is made up of 14 amino acids. V lost 2 bases, J lost 6 bases, and 12 bases lay in between. Study-level points and caveats: Controls had lower frequencies than patients of four or five TRBV segments, which included TRBV5-6, TRBV5-1 and TRBV20-1.

Points on this clonotype: Its antigen is not known.

V and J are TRBV7-6 and TRBJ2-3; tentative D call: TRBD1 (5 bases). The specimen was blood. The clonotype originates from a girl between 10 and 17 years old with multiple sclerosis. The DNA for the CDR3 is TGTGCCAGCAGCTTACAGGGCCTGGGGGATACGCAGTATTTT. It is translated as CASSLQGLGDTQYF.